A selection of T cell receptor beta chains follows, all from one sample in a study of graft-versus-host responses after intestinal transplantation. These receptors lack a known antigen. The assay was immunoSEQ multiplex PCR, and TCRdb's table has in-frame clones only and misses some. The sample holds about 70,000 clones, approximately 84% seen once. Sequences were derived from unstimulated CD4+ T cells sorted from spleen or lymph node cells, sampled before transplant. These receptors came from a human donor who was the organ donor for an intestinal transplant. CDR3s leave out the opening cysteine and the closing phenylalanine or tryptophan. A D gene is named only where the DNA matches it firmly.

v_gene | d_gene | CDR3aa
TRBV6-6 | TRBD2 | ASMRGGQETQY
TRBV6-5 | TRBD1 | ASSYSRGRTDTQY
TRBV4-1 | TRBD1 | ASSSGQGNYGYT
TRBV27 | TRBD2 | ASTTNSGGAEDTQY
TRBV5-6 | TRBD2 | ASSLTSGGTGELF
TRBV6-5 | TRBD1 | ASSWDRKAGELF
TRBV2 | TRBD1 | ASSVSTGGEKLF
TRBV7-8 | TRBD1 | ASSFYWTGGGTEAF
TRBV9 | - | ASSKGLDNEKLF
TRBV5-6 | TRBD2 | ASTRTRQETQY
TRBV19 | TRBD1 | ASSTTGAYGYT
TRBV7-9 | - | ASSSLYEAF
TRBV10-3 | - | AISESRANTEAF
TRBV9 | - | ASSVGTGIYGEQF
TRBV4-1 | - | ASSLKSEKLF
TRBV2 | - | ASRARGTDTQY
TRBV5-4 | TRBD1 | ASSPGQGSANSPLH
TRBV28 | TRBD2 | ASSSVASGAYNEQF
TRBV30 | TRBD1 | AWSGTGGGQPQH
TRBV5-6 | TRBD1 | ASSHGQGAGYT
TRBV4-1 | TRBD2 | ASRIPGGDNEQF
TRBV5-6 | TRBD2 | ASSLRVSGGLLQETQY
TRBV6-1 | - | ASSEARVKNTEAF
TRBV28 | TRBD2 | ASRTSGGAETQY
TRBV5-1 | - | ASSPGHFNSPLH
TRBV2 | TRBD2 | ASERGRTDTQY
TRBV18 | - | ASSPRAGGETQY
TRBV28 | TRBD2 | ASIPAGAYNEQF
TRBV18 | - | ASSPNRVTDTQY
TRBV9 | - | ASSVGGVGNTIY
TRBV28 | TRBD1 | ASSEGQGGSGNTIY
TRBV4-1 | - | ASSQDSDGDYGYT
TRBV7-8 | TRBD1 | ASSPSRTGDTDTQC
TRBV2 | TRBD1 | ASSWDRQETQY
TRBV27 | TRBD1 | ASSMGTGGRNGYT
TRBV18 | TRBD1 | ASSRDRVTEAF
TRBV7-9 | - | ASSLAAGYNSPLH
TRBV11-2 | - | ASSLESFGGRRANVLT
TRBV11-2 | - | ASSLEALLSPLH
TRBV11-2 | TRBD1 | ASSLNRGRADTQY
TRBV7-2 | - | ASSWVPVGRGGTDTQY
TRBV7-2 | TRBD2 | ASSLVPTGGAQTGELF
TRBV19 | TRBD2 | ASSTAGGVYNEQF
TRBV18 | TRBD1 | ASSHRGDNEQF
TRBV6-5 | - | ASKTHRLSPLH
TRBV2 | - | ASSEAGRTEAF
TRBV5-1 | TRBD1 | ASSLVAGGNQPQH
TRBV27 | - | ASSRRAEPGTGELF
TRBV5-1 | - | ASSPALRETQY
TRBV29-1 | TRBD1 | SAGTGVHQPQH
TRBV7-6 | TRBD1 | ASSLVVGGVLNTGELF
TRBV6-1 | - | ASSPLASSYNEQF